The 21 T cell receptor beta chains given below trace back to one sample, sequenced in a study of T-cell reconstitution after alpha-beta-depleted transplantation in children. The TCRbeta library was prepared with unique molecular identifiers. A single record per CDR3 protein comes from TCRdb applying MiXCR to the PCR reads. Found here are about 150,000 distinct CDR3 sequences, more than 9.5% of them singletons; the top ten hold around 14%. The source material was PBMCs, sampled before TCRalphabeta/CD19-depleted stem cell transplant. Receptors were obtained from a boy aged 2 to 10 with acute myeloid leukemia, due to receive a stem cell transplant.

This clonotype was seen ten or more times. The CDR3 sequence: CASSRPGTSDEQYF. In DNA, the CDR3 is TGTGCCAGCAGTCGACCCGGGACTAGTGACGAGCAGTACTTC. The rearrangement links TRBV6-2 or TRBV6-3 to TRBJ2-7, with 8 bases identical to TRBD2. V gave up 5 bases and J gave up 5 bases; unmatched junction bases: 8. The germline V gene has CDR1 MNHEY and CDR2 SVGEGT. The CDR3 totals 14 residues.

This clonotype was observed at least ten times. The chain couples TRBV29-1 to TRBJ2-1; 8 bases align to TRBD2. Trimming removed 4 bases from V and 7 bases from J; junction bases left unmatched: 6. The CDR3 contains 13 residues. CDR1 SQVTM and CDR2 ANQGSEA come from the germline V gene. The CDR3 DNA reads TGCAGCGTTGCCGGCGGGAGGTGGAATGAGCAGTTCTTC. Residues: CSVAGGRWNEQFF.

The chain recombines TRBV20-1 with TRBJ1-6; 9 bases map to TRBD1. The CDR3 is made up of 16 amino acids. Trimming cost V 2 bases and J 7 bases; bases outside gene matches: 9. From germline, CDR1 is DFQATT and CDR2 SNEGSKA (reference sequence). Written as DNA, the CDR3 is TGCAGTGCTAGACGGATAACAGGGGGCGAAAATTCACCCCTCCACTTT. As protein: CSARRITGGENSPLHF.

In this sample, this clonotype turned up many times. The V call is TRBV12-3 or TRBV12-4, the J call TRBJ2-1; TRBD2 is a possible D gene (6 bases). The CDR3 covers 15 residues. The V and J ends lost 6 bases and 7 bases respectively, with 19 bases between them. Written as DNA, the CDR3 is TGTGCCAGCAGAACCGCGGGAAACTTGGTAAATGAGCAGTTCTTC. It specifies CASRTAGNLVNEQFF.

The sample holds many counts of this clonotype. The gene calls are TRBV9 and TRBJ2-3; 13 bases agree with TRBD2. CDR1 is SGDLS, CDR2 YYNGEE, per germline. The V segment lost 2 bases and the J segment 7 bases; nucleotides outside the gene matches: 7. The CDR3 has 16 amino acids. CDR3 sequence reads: CASSVSSGLAGYTQYF. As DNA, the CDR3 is TGTGCCAGCAGCGTCTCTTCGGGACTAGCGGGATATACGCAGTATTTT.

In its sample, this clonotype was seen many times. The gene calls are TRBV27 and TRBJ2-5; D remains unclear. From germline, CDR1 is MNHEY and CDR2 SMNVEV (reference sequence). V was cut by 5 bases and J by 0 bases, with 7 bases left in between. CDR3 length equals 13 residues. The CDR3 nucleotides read TGTGCCAGCAGTCCCGGGTACCAAGAGACCCAGTACTTC. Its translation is CASSPGYQETQYF.

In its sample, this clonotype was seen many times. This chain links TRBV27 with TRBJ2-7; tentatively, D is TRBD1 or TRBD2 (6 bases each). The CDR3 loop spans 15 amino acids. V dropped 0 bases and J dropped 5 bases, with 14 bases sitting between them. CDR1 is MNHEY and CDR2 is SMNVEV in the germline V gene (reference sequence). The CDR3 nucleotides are TGTGCCAGCAGTTTATCGGCGGGCGGGGACAACGAGCAGTACGTC. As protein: CASSLSAGGDNEQYV.

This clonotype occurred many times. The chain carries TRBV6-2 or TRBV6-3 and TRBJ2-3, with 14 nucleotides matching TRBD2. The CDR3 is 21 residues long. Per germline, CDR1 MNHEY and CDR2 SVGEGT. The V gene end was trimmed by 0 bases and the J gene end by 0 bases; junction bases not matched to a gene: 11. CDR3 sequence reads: CASSYSINPGLAGDSTDTQYF. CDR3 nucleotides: TGTGCCAGCAGTTACTCAATAAATCCGGGACTAGCGGGAGATAGCACAGATACGCAGTATTTT.

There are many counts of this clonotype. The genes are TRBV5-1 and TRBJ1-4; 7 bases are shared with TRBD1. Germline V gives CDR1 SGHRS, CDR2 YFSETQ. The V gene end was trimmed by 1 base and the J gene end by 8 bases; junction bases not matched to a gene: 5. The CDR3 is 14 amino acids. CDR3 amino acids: CASSLSNRGEKLFF. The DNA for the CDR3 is TGCGCCAGCAGCTTGTCCAACAGGGGAGAAAAACTGTTTTTT. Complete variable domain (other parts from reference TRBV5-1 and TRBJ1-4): KAGVTQTPRYLIKTRGQQVTLSCSPISGHRSVSWYQQTPGQGLQFLFEYFSETQRNKGNFPGRFSGRQFSNSRSEMNVSTLELGDSALYLCASSLSNRGEKLFFGSGTQLSVL.

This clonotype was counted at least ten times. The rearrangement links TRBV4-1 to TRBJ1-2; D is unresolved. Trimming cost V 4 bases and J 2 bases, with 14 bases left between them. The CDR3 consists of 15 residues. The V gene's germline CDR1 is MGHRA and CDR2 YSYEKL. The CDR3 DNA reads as TGCGCCAGCAGCCCCTTCTGGGGTTCCAACTATGGCTACACCTTC. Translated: CASSPFWGSNYGYTF.

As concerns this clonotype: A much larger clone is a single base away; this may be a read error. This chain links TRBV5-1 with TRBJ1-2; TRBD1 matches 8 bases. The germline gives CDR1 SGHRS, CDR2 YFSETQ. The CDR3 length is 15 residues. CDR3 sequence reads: CASSLWGQDNCGYTF. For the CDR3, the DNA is TGCGCCAGCAGCTTGTGGGGACAGGATAACTGTGGCTACACCTTC.

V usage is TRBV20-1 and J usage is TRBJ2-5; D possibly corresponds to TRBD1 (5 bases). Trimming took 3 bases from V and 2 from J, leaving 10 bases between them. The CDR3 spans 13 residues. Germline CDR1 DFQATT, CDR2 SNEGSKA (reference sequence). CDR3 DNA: TGCAGTGCTAGTAGTGACAGTCAAGAGACCCAGTACTTC. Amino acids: CSASSDSQETQYF.

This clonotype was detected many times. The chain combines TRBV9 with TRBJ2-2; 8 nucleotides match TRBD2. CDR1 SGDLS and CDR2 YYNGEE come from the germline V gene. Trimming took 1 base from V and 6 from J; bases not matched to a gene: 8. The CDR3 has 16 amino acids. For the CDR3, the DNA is TGTGCCAGCAGCGTAACCAGCGGGAGTGGGGCCGGGGAGCTGTTTTTT. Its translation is CASSVTSGSGAGELFF.

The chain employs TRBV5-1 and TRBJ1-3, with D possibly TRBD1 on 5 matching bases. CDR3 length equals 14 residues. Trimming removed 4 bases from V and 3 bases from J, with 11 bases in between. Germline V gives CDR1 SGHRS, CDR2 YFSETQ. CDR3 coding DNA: TGCGCCAGCAGCGGCCAGGGATATGGAAACACCATATATTTT. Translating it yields CASSGQGYGNTIYF.

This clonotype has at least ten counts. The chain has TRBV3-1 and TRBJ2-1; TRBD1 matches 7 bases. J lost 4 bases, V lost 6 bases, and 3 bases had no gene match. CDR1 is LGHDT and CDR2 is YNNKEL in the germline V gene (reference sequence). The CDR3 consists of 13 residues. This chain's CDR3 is CASSRGPYNEQFF. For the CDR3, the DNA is TGTGCCAGCAGTAGGGGGCCGTACAATGAGCAGTTCTTC.

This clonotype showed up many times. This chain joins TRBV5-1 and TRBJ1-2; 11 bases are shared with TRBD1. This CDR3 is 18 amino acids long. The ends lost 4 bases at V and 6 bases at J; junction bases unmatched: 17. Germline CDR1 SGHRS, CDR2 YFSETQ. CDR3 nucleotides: TGCGCCAGCAGCCAGGCGGACAGGGGGCGCGGATTGTGGAATGGCTACACCTTC. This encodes CASSQADRGRGLWNGYTF.

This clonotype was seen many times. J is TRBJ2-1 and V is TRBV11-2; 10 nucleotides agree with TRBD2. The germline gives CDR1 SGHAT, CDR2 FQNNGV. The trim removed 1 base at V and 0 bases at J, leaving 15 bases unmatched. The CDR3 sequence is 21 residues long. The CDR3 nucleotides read TGTGCCAGCAGCTTAGTCGGGGGCGCTAGCGGGGGACCTCCCTCCTACAATGAGCAGTTCTTC. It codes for CASSLVGGASGGPPSYNEQFF.

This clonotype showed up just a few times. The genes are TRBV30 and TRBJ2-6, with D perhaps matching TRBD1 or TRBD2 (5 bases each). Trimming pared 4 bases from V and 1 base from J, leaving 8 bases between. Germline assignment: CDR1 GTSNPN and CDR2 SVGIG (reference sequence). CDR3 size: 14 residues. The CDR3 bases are TGTGCCTGGACCGAGGGGTCTGGGGCCAACGTCCTGACTTTC. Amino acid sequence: CAWTEGSGANVLTF.

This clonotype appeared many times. The CDR3 reads CASSLGQGTPPLHF. In DNA, the CDR3 is TGTGCCAGCAGCTTAGGACAGGGGACGCCACCCCTCCACTTT. This chain joins TRBV7-9 and TRBJ1-6; TRBD1 agrees at 8 bases. Germline CDR1 SEHNR, CDR2 FQNEAQ (reference sequence). The CDR3 length is 14 residues. V trimming: 1 base; J trimming: 11 bases; junction bases outside the gene matches: 4.

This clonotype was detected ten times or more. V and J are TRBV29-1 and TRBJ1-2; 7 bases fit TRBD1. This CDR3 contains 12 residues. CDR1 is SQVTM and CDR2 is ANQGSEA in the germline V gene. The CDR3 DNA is TGCACCACGATGAGGACAGGAATAGGCTACACCTTC. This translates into CTTMRTGIGYTF.

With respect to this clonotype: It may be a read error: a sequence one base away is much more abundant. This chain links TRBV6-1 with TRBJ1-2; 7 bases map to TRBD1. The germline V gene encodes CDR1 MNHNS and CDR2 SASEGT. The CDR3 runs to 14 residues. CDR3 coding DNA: TGTGCCAGCAGAGATGGGACAGCCCGTAATGGCTCCACCTTC. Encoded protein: CASRDGTARNGSTF.